Listed below are T cell receptor beta chains from one sample, sequenced in a study of regulatory T cells in long-lasting Graves disease. TCRdb used MiXCR to reprocess the multiplex PCR reads, holding one entry per CDR3 protein. The sample comprises approximately 440,000 distinct CDR3 sequences, around 16% of which are singletons, and 10% to 15% rests with the top ten. This sample also belongs to another study, concerning T cells in Graves' hyperthyroidism and ophthalmopathy.

Sample: peripheral blood mononuclear cells (PBMCs), taken at new diagnosis, from a patient treated with antithyroid drugs. All receptors derive from a man aged 35 to 55 with Graves disease. CDR3s leave out the opening cysteine and the closing phenylalanine or tryptophan.

V	J	CDR3
TRBV20-1	TRBJ1-1	SARGISAF
TRBV7-8	TRBJ2-3	ASAQGVGSTDTQY
TRBV13	TRBJ2-7	ASSSRTGLYEQY
TRBV16	TRBJ1-5	ASSQSNSHNQPQH
TRBV7-2	TRBJ2-1	ASSPRLAGTPEQF
TRBV7-9	TRBJ2-5	ASSFSSGEVTQY
TRBV4-1	TRBJ2-3	ASSQRVVAGDTQY
TRBV28	TRBJ2-3	ASGPEGDTDTQY
TRBV28	TRBJ2-3	ASSLPLGGGEADTQY
TRBV29-1	TRBJ1-5	SVETLPGQPQH
TRBV9	TRBJ2-1	ASSVGGSYNEQF
TRBV24-1	TRBJ2-1	ATSWGGAYNEQF
TRBV25-1	TRBJ1-1	ASSPFVGGTEAF
TRBV7-3	TRBJ2-3	ASSPSGSFADTQY
TRBV27	TRBJ2-7	ASSRNTQTYEQY
TRBV5-1	TRBJ2-3	ASSSGLGGPADTQY
TRBV3-1	TRBJ1-1	ASSLQGRSTEAF